The T cell receptor beta chain described here comes from a study of response to subunit inactivated influenza vaccine. The study's findings and limits: Seasonal influenza vaccination, on each occasion, was suggested by the authors to recruit few new T cells.

Worth noting for this clonotype: What it binds is not known.

CDR1 is MGHDK, CDR2 SYGVNS, per germline. The V gene lost 3 bases and the J gene lost 5 bases, with 13 bases spanning the gap. The CDR3 covers 14 residues. Each CDR3 protein is one row after TCRdb ran MiXCR on the RT-PCR reads. The repertoire holds about 780,000 distinct CDR3 sequences, around 20% seen once, with approximately 11% in the top ten. This chain connects TRBV25-1 to TRBJ2-5; no clear D gene. This clonotype originated in a man over 45 who received an inactivated influenza vaccine. Here the sequenced sample was PBMCs from blood, taken 5 to 6 days after vaccination. CDR3 sequence: CASSDGPFEETQYF. DNA for the CDR3: TGTGCCAGCAGTGATGGGCCCTTTGAGGAGACCCAGTACTTC.